The 16 T cell receptor beta chains presented below share a single source sample, sequenced in a study of blood T cell repertoires in COVID-19. Clones were read by immunoSEQ multiplex PCR, and TCRdb kept only the in-frame ones, dropping some. The table shows 250,000 to 300,000 clones, with approximately 89% occurring only once. Material for sequencing was peripheral blood. These receptors all come from a woman aged 30 to 39 with COVID-19, enrolled during active disease.

The J gene is TRBJ1-1, the V gene TRBV18; 8 nucleotides line up with TRBD1. CDR1 and CDR2 (germline): KGHSH, LQKENI. The CDR3 runs to 15 residues. The junction had 10 bases not matched to a gene; V was cut back by 5 bases and J by 5 bases. This chain's CDR3 is CASSSLITGGTEAFF. CDR3 sequence (DNA): TGTGCCAGCTCATCCTTAATTACAGGGGGAACTGAAGCTTTCTTT. Full variable domain (missing parts from reference TRBV18 and TRBJ1-1): NAGVMQNPRHLVRRRGQEARLRCSPMKGHSHVYWYRQLPEEGLKFMVYLQKENIIDESGMPKERFSAEFPKEGPSILRIQQVVRGDSAAYFCASSSLITGGTEAFFGQGTRLTVV.

This sequence joins TRBV19 and TRBJ2-4, with D maybe TRBD1 (6 bases). Deletions cut 5 bases from V and 13 bases from J, with 18 bases between. This CDR3 region has 13 residues. Germline V lookup: CDR1 LNHDA, CDR2 SQIVND (reference sequence). CDR3 in amino acids: CASSFANVDRQYF. The CDR3 DNA reads as TGTGCCAGTAGTTTCGCTAACGTCGACAGGCAGTACTTC.

CDR3 in amino acids: CASSLSVANTGELFF. CDR3 sequence (DNA): TGTGCCAGCAGTTTAAGTGTAGCGAACACCGGGGAGCTGTTTTTT. V and J are TRBV27 and TRBJ2-2; no clear D. Deletions cut 2 bases from V and 0 bases from J, with 7 bases between. The germline gives CDR1 MNHEY, CDR2 SMNVEV (reference sequence). The CDR3 is made up of 15 amino acids.

V usage is TRBV10-3 and J usage is TRBJ2-2; 7 bases fit TRBD2. The trim removed 9 bases at V and 2 bases at J, leaving 6 bases unmatched. The CDR3 loop spans 14 amino acids. The germline gives CDR1 ENHRY, CDR2 SYGVKD. The CDR3 sequence: CAIGLAENTGELFF. The CDR3 coding sequence is TGTGCCATAGGGCTAGCGGAAAACACCGGGGAGCTGTTTTTT.

This chain connects TRBV11-2 to TRBJ1-6; D is ambiguous. The CDR3 runs to 13 residues. Trimming cost V 2 bases and J 10 bases, with 9 bases left between them. Germline-derived CDR1 and CDR2 are SGHAT and FQNNGV. The CDR3 DNA sequence: TGTGCCAGCAGCTTACGGTCAGCGTCACCCCTCCACTTT. This encodes CASSLRSASPLHF.

The chain recombines TRBV3-1 (or the pseudogene TRBV3-2) with TRBJ2-6; D unclear. The CDR3 is 14 residues long. CDR1 is LGHDT, CDR2 YNNKEL, per germline (reference sequence). Trimming took 7 bases from V and 0 from J, leaving 7 bases between them. The chain's CDR3 is CASIASSGANVLTF. CDR3 nucleotide sequence: TGTGCCAGCATAGCATCCTCTGGGGCCAACGTCCTGACTTTC.

The chain combines TRBV19 with TRBJ1-2, with D possibly TRBD1 on 6 matching bases. Germline CDR1 is LNHDA and CDR2 is SQIVND (reference sequence). The ends were cut back, 8 bases at V and 2 bases at J, with 15 bases in the middle. The CDR3 length is 14 residues. The CDR3 here is CASDPGQTNYGYTF. The CDR3 nucleotides read TGTGCCAGTGACCCGGGACAAACAAACTATGGCTACACCTTC.

The rearrangement links TRBV14 to TRBJ2-7; 7 bases align to TRBD1. The CDR3 has 14 amino acids. V was pared by 1 base and J by 8 bases, with 8 bases of the junction left unmatched. The germline V gene has CDR1 SGHDN and CDR2 FVKESK. CDR3 DNA: TGTGCCAGCAGCCAAGGACAGGGTCTTACGAAGCAGTACTTC. Translation gives CASSQGQGLTKQYF.

The J gene is TRBJ2-7, the V gene TRBV6-6, with D perhaps TRBD2 (6 bases). Trimming shortened V by 5 bases and J by 3 bases, and 11 bases separated the two germline ends. The CDR3 runs 13 residues. In germline, CDR1 is MNHNY, CDR2 SVGAGI (reference sequence). The CDR3 is CASSGRGIYEQYF. The DNA for the CDR3 is TGTGCCAGCAGTGGGCGGGGAATCTACGAGCAGTACTTC.

The chain carries TRBV9 and TRBJ1-1, with TRBD1 as a possible D gene (5 bases). Germline CDR1 SGDLS, CDR2 YYNGEE. Trimming took 4 bases from V and 1 from J, leaving 11 bases between them. The length of the CDR3 is 14 residues. The CDR3 region has the DNA TGTGCCAGCAGCCCAGGACACCGGAACACTGAAGCTTTCTTT. The encoded protein is CASSPGHRNTEAFF.

The DNA for the CDR3 is TGTGCCAGCAGTAGACAGGGGGCAACTAATGAAAAACTGTTTTTT. Amino acid sequence: CASSRQGATNEKLFF. V usage is TRBV6-5 and J usage is TRBJ1-4; 9 bases match TRBD1. This CDR3 is 15 amino acids long. The J segment lost 0 bases and the V segment lost 5 bases, leaving 1 base of the junction unmatched. Per the germline V gene, CDR1 is MNHEY and CDR2 is SVGAGI.

The chain couples TRBV6-1 to TRBJ1-5, with D possibly being TRBD1 (5 bases). The CDR3 spans 14 residues. In germline, CDR1 is MNHNS, CDR2 SASEGT. Trimming removed 3 bases at V and 1 base at J, with 7 bases between. The CDR3 region is CASSEGPSNQPQHF. In DNA form, the CDR3 reads TGTGCCAGCAGTGAGGGGCCGAGCAATCAGCCCCAGCATTTT.

The rearrangement links TRBV11-2 to TRBJ2-3; D perhaps matches TRBD2 (5 bases). The germline V and J ends were trimmed by 5 bases and 4 bases, with 13 bases remaining between them. The CDR3 consists of 14 residues. The germline gives CDR1 SGHAT, CDR2 FQNNGV. The CDR3 region is CASSPRLSADTQYF. In DNA form, the CDR3 reads TGTGCCAGCAGCCCTCGACTTAGCGCAGATACGCAGTATTTT.

The chain links TRBV5-4 to TRBJ2-7; TRBD1 aligns across 7 bases. Germline-derived CDR1 and CDR2 are SGHNT and YYREEE (reference sequence). V lost 0 bases, J lost 2 bases, and 8 bases stayed unmatched. The CDR3 is 16 amino acids. CDR3 nucleotide sequence: TGTGCCAGCAGCTTGGAAACGGCAGGGGGTCCCTACGAGCAGTACTTC. Translated: CASSLETAGGPYEQYF.

This rearrangement joins TRBV21-1 to TRBJ2-7; TRBD1, the D gene given by the table, was not confirmed from the DNA. TRBV21-1 is a recognized pseudogene. This CDR3 is built from 16 residues. CDR3 nucleotide sequence: TGTGCCAGCAGATCAATCCCAGGGACACCTACCTACGAGCAGTACTTC. Protein: CASRSIPGTPTYEQYF.

Here the CDR3 DNA reads TGTGCCAGCAGCCAAGAGAGGTACAATCAGCCCCAGCATTTT. Amino acid sequence: CASSQERYNQPQHF. This chain uses TRBV3-1 (or the pseudogene TRBV3-2) with TRBJ1-5; no clear D gene. The CDR3 loop spans 14 amino acids. Trimming removed 0 bases from V and 3 bases from J, with 6 bases in between. The germline gives CDR1 LGHDT, CDR2 YNNKEL (reference sequence).